Listed here are 13 T cell receptor beta chains from one sample, sequenced in a study of cytotoxic CD8 clonotypes in ibrutinib-treated CLL. Repertoires were generated with immunoSEQ multiplex PCR, while TCRdb's copy carries only in-frame clones and drops some. The sample lists over 100,000 clones, approximately 56% occurring once. This sample comprised PBMCs, obtained after 24 months of ibrutinib treatment. The source is a human donor with chronic lymphocytic leukemia.

This clone was detected only a few times. The CDR3 loop is CASSTGLGNEQFF. The CDR3 nucleotides are TGTGCCAGCAGTACAGGGTTGGGGAATGAGCAGTTCTTC. V usage is TRBV27 and J usage is TRBJ2-1; D possibly corresponds to TRBD1 (6 bases). Germline V CDR1 and CDR2: MNHEY, SMNVEV (reference sequence). V was pared by 5 bases and J by 7 bases, with 12 bases between. This CDR3 contains 13 residues.

The chain has TRBV9 and TRBJ1-2, with D unresolved. The V end lost 0 bases, the J end lost 4 bases, and 16 bases lay between the germline ends. CDR1 is SGDLS and CDR2 is YYNGEE in the germline V gene. The CDR3 spans 16 residues. The CDR3 coding sequence is TGTGCCAGCAGCGTAGACCCTTTGTCGGGGATCTATGGCTACACCTTC. It encodes CASSVDPLSGIYGYTF.

The chain recombines TRBV29-1 with TRBJ1-2; D is uncertain. The CDR3 covers 15 residues. Germline CDR1 is SQVTM and CDR2 is ANQGSEA. With 1 base removed from V and 8 bases from J, the gap between germline ends came to 20 bases. The CDR3 loop reads CSVEAGSQVGGGYTF. CDR3 coding DNA: TGCAGCGTTGAAGCAGGATCCCAAGTGGGTGGGGGCTACACCTTC.

V and J are TRBV4-3 and TRBJ1-2; the match to TRBD1 covers 10 bases. Per the germline V gene, CDR1 is LGHNA and CDR2 is YSLEER. This CDR3 spans 15 amino acids. J lost 7 bases, V lost 5 bases, and 10 bases had no gene match. For the CDR3, the DNA is TGCGCCAGCAGCGCGATGACAGGGGGCGCTGGTGGCTACACCTTC. Protein: CASSAMTGGAGGYTF.

The rearrangement joins TRBV10-3 to TRBJ2-3; maybe TRBD2 (5 bases). This CDR3 contains 16 residues. Germline CDR1 is ENHRY and CDR2 is SYGVKD. V lost 5 bases, J lost 4 bases, and 19 bases lay in between. The CDR3 region has the DNA TGTGCCATCAGTCCCGCCGGGGTTCAAGGTCCAGATACGCAGTATTTT. This gives the protein CAISPAGVQGPDTQYF.

There are a few counts of this clone. V is TRBV5-1 and J is TRBJ2-1; 7 bases agree with TRBD1. After removal of 4 bases from V and 5 bases from J, the junction contained 6 bases not matched to a gene. The CDR3 totals 14 residues. CDR1 and CDR2 from the germline V gene are SGHRS and YFSETQ. The CDR3 coding sequence is TGCGCCAGCAGCGACCGACAGGGTAACAATGAGCAGTTCTTC. This translates into CASSDRQGNNEQFF.

The V gene is TRBV19, the J gene TRBJ2-7; D uncertain. Trimming shortened V by 7 bases and J by 6 bases, and 10 bases separated the two germline ends. Per germline, CDR1 LNHDA and CDR2 SQIVND (reference sequence). CDR3 length equals 11 residues. CDR3 in DNA: TGTGCCAGTATGGCCTCCGGCGAGCAGTACTTC. Residues: CASMASGEQYF.

The rearrangement joins TRBV5-1 to TRBJ2-7; the D gene is possibly TRBD1 (6 bases). The CDR3 runs to 15 residues. The V and J ends lost 0 bases and 2 bases respectively, with 12 bases between them. Germline CDR1 is SGHRS and CDR2 is YFSETQ. The CDR3 protein is CASSLDGTPPYEQYF. CDR3 nucleotides: TGCGCCAGCAGCTTGGATGGGACACCTCCCTACGAGCAGTACTTC.

This clone was found many times. J is TRBJ2-3 and V is TRBV7-2; TRBD2 might be the D (6 bases). Germline V gives CDR1 SGHTA, CDR2 FQGNSA. Trimming took 3 bases from V and 6 from J, leaving 13 bases between them. The CDR3 has 14 amino acids. The CDR3 DNA sequence: TGTGCCAGCAGCTTGACTAGTACGTCGGATACGCAGTATTTT. Translating it yields CASSLTSTSDTQYF.

V gene TRBV7-2 combines with J gene TRBJ2-7; 7 bases agree with TRBD1. J lost 2 bases, V lost 0 bases, and 7 bases had no gene match. In germline, CDR1 is SGHTA, CDR2 FQGNSA. The CDR3 totals 16 residues. The DNA of the CDR3 is TGTGCCAGCAGCTTAGCCGCCGGACAGGTTCCCTACGAGCAGTACTTC. Translation: CASSLAAGQVPYEQYF. The variable domain in full, with the rest retrieved from reference TRBV7-2 and TRBJ2-7, is GAGVSQSPSNKVTEKGKDVELRCDPISGHTALYWYRQSLGQGLEFLIYFQGNSAPDKSGLPSDRFSAERTGGSVSTLTIQRTQQEDSAVYLCASSLAAGQVPYEQYFGPGTRLTVT.

CDR3 DNA sequence: TGCGCCAGCAGCTTGATGGGAGAGAGCTATAATTCACCCCTCCACTTT. As protein: CASSLMGESYNSPLHF. The chain joins TRBV5-1 to TRBJ1-6, with D unclear. There are 16 residues in the CDR3. Germline CDR1 is SGHRS and CDR2 is YFSETQ. Deletions cut 1 base from V and 3 bases from J, with 11 bases between.

This chain joins TRBV6-5 and TRBJ2-1, with 10 bases aligning to TRBD2. V gave up 2 bases and J gave up 6 bases; unmatched junction bases: 7. Germline V CDR1 and CDR2: MNHEY, SVGAGI. The CDR3 covers 16 residues. CDR3 in DNA: TGTGCCAGCAGTTACATCAGGACTAGCGGTGCCAATGAGCAGTTCTTC. Its protein product is CASSYIRTSGANEQFF.

This rearrangement joins TRBV29-1 to TRBJ2-5, with D tentatively TRBD1 (5 bases). The V and J ends lost 3 bases and 3 bases respectively, with 8 bases between them. The CDR3 covers 12 residues. Germline V gene data show CDR1 as SQVTM and CDR2 as ANQGSEA. The CDR3: CSVEGLEETQYF. In nucleotides, the CDR3 is TGCAGCGTTGAGGGGCTGGAAGAGACCCAGTACTTC. The variable domain in full, with the rest retrieved from reference TRBV29-1 and TRBJ2-5, is SAVISQKPSRDICQRGTSLTIQCQVDSQVTMMFWYRQQPGQSLTLIATANQGSEATYESGFVIDKFPISRPNLTFSTLTVSNMSPEDSSIYLCSVEGLEETQYFGPGTRLLVL.